This T cell receptor (beta chain) was retrieved from a study of ipilimumab plus nivolumab after autologous stem cell transplantation. Study findings and constraints: Authors suggest TCR repertoire, Treg phenotype and gut microbiota support further study.

The CDR3 consists of 13 residues. Trimming left V 5 bases short and J 7 bases short, with 13 bases between. Germline V gene lookup returns CDR1 MNHEY and CDR2 SVGAGI. Method: immunoSEQ multiplex PCR; TCRdb's copy keeps in-frame clones and lacks some. The sample holds some 45,000 clones, 70% to 90% seen once. Starting 14 to 28 days after autologous transplant, ipilimumab 1 mg/kg was given. On this clone: What it binds is unknown.

This sequence originates from a male donor with multiple myeloma. The sample here was PBMCs, taken in a trial of ipilimumab plus nivolumab as post-transplant consolidation. J is TRBJ2-3 and V is TRBV6-5; D possibly matches TRBD1 or TRBD2 (6 bases each). The CDR3 is CASSPPGANTQYF. CDR3 coding DNA: TGTGCCAGCAGTCCCCCGGGGGCCAATACGCAGTATTTT.